This TCR beta chain originates from a study of blood T cell repertoires in COVID-19. About the research overall: Researchers got acute and convalescent COVID-19 samples from the United States, Italy and Spain. Sources were T cells, B-cell-depleted T cells, or PBMCs; the material itself was cDNA or gDNA.

TCRdb keeps only in-frame clones here, not all; method: immunoSEQ multiplex PCR. The sample has 150,000 or so clones, 82% seen once. The CDR3 totals 14 residues. V was cut by 4 bases and J by 3 bases, with 10 bases left in between. Per germline, CDR1 KGHDR and CDR2 SFDVKD. This clone was observed a single time. This clonotype originated in a woman in her seventies with acute or convalescent COVID-19. This chain connects TRBV24-1 to TRBJ2-3; D is possibly TRBD1 (6 bases). Sequenced material: peripheral blood. CDR3 region: CATSDRGQTDTQYF. CDR3 DNA: TGTGCCACCAGTGACCGCGGACAGACAGATACGCAGTATTTT.